One and the same sample provided the 29 T cell receptor beta chains below, sequenced in a study of OX40 agonist ivuxolimab in advanced cancers. TCRdb's copy holds only in-frame clones and misses some; the assay was immunoSEQ multiplex PCR. The sample lists just under 85,000 clones, roughly 83% occurring once. The input for sequencing was CD4+ or CD8+ T cells sorted from blood, taken in a trial of the OX40 agonist ivuxolimab. The source is an adult with an advanced solid tumor such as melanoma, head and neck, liver or kidney cancer.

The rearrangement joins TRBV6-1 to TRBJ2-5; D ambiguous. Between the trimmed V and J ends, which lost 1 base and 1 base, there was a span of 4 bases. Germline CDR1 and CDR2: MNHNS and SASEGT. The CDR3 is 13 residues long. The CDR3 sequence is CASSEGLQETQYF. In DNA form, the CDR3 reads TGTGCCAGCAGTGAAGGCCTCCAAGAGACCCAGTACTTC.

The genes are TRBV6-1 and TRBJ2-7; D remains unclear. The CDR3 contains 15 residues. V was cut by 4 bases and J by 0 bases, with 13 bases left in between. Looked up from germline, CDR1 is MNHNS and CDR2 is SASEGT. The CDR3 reads CASSGQAGFSYEQYF. CDR3 nucleotide sequence: TGTGCCAGCAGTGGCCAAGCAGGTTTCTCCTACGAGCAGTACTTC.

This chain links TRBV2 with TRBJ2-7; D perhaps matches TRBD1 (5 bases). The CDR3 covers 12 residues. Per the germline V gene, CDR1 is SNHLY and CDR2 is FYNNEI. V lost 2 bases and J lost 4, with 6 bases in between. This CDR3 is CASSEQGYEQYF. The DNA of the CDR3 is TGTGCCAGCAGTGAACAGGGTTACGAGCAGTACTTC.

This chain connects TRBV7-2 to TRBJ2-3; TRBD2 aligns across 9 bases. The CDR3 sequence is 16 residues long. Germline-derived CDR1 and CDR2 are SGHTA and FQGNSA. V shed 5 bases and J 5 bases; nucleotides not matched to a gene: 11. DNA for the CDR3: TGTGCCAGCAGCCCCCTCCAGCGGGGGGCCGGAGATACGCAGTATTTT. Residues: CASSPLQRGAGDTQYF. Together with reference TRBV7-2 and TRBJ2-3, the CDR3 gives the full variable domain: GAGVSQSPSNKVTEKGKDVELRCDPISGHTALYWYRQSLGQGLEFLIYFQGNSAPDKSGLPSDRFSAERTGGSVSTLTIQRTQQEDSAVYLCASSPLQRGAGDTQYFGPGTRLTVL.

The chain recombines TRBV18 with TRBJ1-2; D is unresolved. Germline V gene data show CDR1 as KGHSH and CDR2 as LQKENI. Trimming took 3 bases from V and 5 from J, leaving 7 bases between them. The CDR3 has 12 amino acids. CDR3 DNA sequence: TGTGCCAGCTCACCTGTAGGGTATGGCTACACCTTC. It is translated as CASSPVGYGYTF.

The V gene is TRBV5-1, the J gene TRBJ2-7; D perhaps matches TRBD2 (6 bases). Trimming removed 4 bases from V and 3 bases from J, with 11 bases in between. Germline V gene sequence: CDR1 SGHRS, CDR2 YFSETQ. The CDR3 extends over 13 amino acids. The CDR3 DNA follows: TGCGCCAGCAGCAGCCCGGGGGTCTACGAGCAGTACTTC. Translation gives CASSSPGVYEQYF. Based on the CDR3 plus reference TRBV5-1 and TRBJ2-7, the full variable domain is KAGVTQTPRYLIKTRGQQVTLSCSPISGHRSVSWYQQTPGQGLQFLFEYFSETQRNKGNFPGRFSGRQFSNSRSEMNVSTLELGDSALYLCASSSPGVYEQYFGPGTRLTVT.

This rearrangement joins TRBV30 to TRBJ1-1, with D unclear. Germline CDR1 is GTSNPN and CDR2 is SVGIG (reference sequence). The CDR3 is 12 residues long. V dropped 5 bases and J dropped 4 bases, with 11 bases sitting between them. CDR3 bases: TGTGCCTGGGGTGGTAGGGTCACTGAAGCTTTCTTT. The encoded protein is CAWGGRVTEAFF.

The V call is TRBV9, the J call TRBJ2-5, with D possibly called TRBD1 or TRBD2 (5 bases each). Germline CDR1 is SGDLS and CDR2 is YYNGEE. The CDR3 is made up of 15 amino acids. V gave up 4 bases and J gave up 10 bases, with 23 bases separating them. The chain's CDR3 is CASSSRGDVLESQYF. The CDR3 DNA follows: TGTGCCAGCAGCTCCAGAGGGGACGTCTTAGAAAGCCAGTACTTC.

The chain employs TRBV6-1 and TRBJ1-1; D gene uncertain. The CDR3 consists of 14 residues. From germline, CDR1 is MNHNS and CDR2 SASEGT. V was trimmed by 2 bases and J by 6 bases, leaving 13 bases between them. The CDR3 DNA sequence: TGTGCCAGCAGTGAAATTCGTCTGGGCGCTGAAGCTTTCTTT. This sequence encodes CASSEIRLGAEAFF.

The chain carries TRBV7-9 and TRBJ2-3; a weak D match, TRBD2 (5 bases). CDR3 length equals 15 residues. The germline V and J ends were trimmed by 5 bases and 5 bases, with 17 bases remaining between them. Germline assignment: CDR1 SEHNR and CDR2 FQNEAQ (reference sequence). CDR3 bases: TGTGCCAGCAGCAACCGTTTCGGGGTATTAGATACGCAGTATTTT. This sequence encodes CASSNRFGVLDTQYF.

This clone appeared once. The chain has TRBV4-1 and TRBJ1-5; a possible D gene is TRBD1 (5 bases). Germline V gene data show CDR1 as MGHRA and CDR2 as YSYEKL. The CDR3 loop spans 15 amino acids. With 5 bases removed from V and 4 bases from J, the gap between germline ends came to 15 bases. The CDR3 region has the DNA TGCGCCAGCAGCTCGGGGGTTCTTTGGAATCAGCCCCAGCATTTT. Its translation: CASSSGVLWNQPQHF.

V gene TRBV14 combines with J gene TRBJ2-2; D may be TRBD2 (6 bases). From germline, CDR1 is SGHDN and CDR2 FVKESK. V dropped 4 bases and J dropped 1 base, with 13 bases sitting between them. CDR3 length: 16 residues. The CDR3 is CASSPLGLQNTGELFF. The DNA for the CDR3 is TGTGCCAGCAGCCCCCTGGGACTCCAGAACACCGGGGAGCTGTTTTTT. Supplemented by reference TRBV14 and TRBJ2-2, the full variable domain reads EAGVTQFPSHSVIEKGQTVTLRCDPISGHDNLYWYRRVMGKEIKFLLHFVKESKQDESGMPNNRFLAERTGGTYSTLKVQPAELEDSGVYFCASSPLGLQNTGELFFGEGSRLTVL.

The V call is TRBV5-1, the J call TRBJ1-2; D might be TRBD1 (5 bases). There are 12 residues in the CDR3. Germline CDR1 SGHRS, CDR2 YFSETQ. The V gene lost 0 bases and the J gene lost 8 bases, with 8 bases spanning the gap. The DNA for the CDR3 is TGCGCCAGCAGCTTGGGGGGGAACGGCTACACCTTC. Its translation: CASSLGGNGYTF.

This sequence joins TRBV6-7 and TRBJ2-1; 13 positions match TRBD2. TRBV6-7 is an open reading frame, and its role is uncertain. V was clipped by 7 bases and J by 8 bases; unmatched bases: 11. This CDR3 spans 16 amino acids. CDR3 in DNA: TGTGCCAGCACCCTGACTAGCGGGGGGCCTGGCGATGAGCAGTTCTTC. Translating it yields CASTLTSGGPGDEQFF.

The chain links TRBV7-2 to TRBJ2-3; D is unclear. The V gene lost 2 bases and the J gene lost 6 bases, with 6 bases spanning the gap. Germline V gives CDR1 SGHTA, CDR2 FQGNSA. The CDR3 totals 12 residues. The DNA for the CDR3 is TGTGCCAGCAGCTTATATCGGGATACGCAGTATTTT. This encodes CASSLYRDTQYF.

This chain joins TRBV9 and TRBJ1-6; possibly TRBD1 for D (5 bases). The germline CDR1 and CDR2 sequences are SGDLS and YYNGEE. The CDR3 runs 16 residues. Trimming removed 0 bases at V and 8 bases at J, with 15 bases between. CDR3 residues: CASSVAPGIDDSPLHF. The DNA for the CDR3 is TGTGCCAGCAGCGTAGCCCCAGGGATAGATGATTCACCCCTCCACTTT. Filled out from reference TRBV9 and TRBJ1-6, the complete variable domain reads DSGVTQTPKHLITATGQRVTLRCSPRSGDLSVYWYQQSLDQGLQFLIQYYNGEERAKGNILERFSAQQFPDLHSELNLSSLELGDSALYFCASSVAPGIDDSPLHFGNGTRLTVT.

This chain joins TRBV19 and TRBJ2-6, with 7 nucleotides matching TRBD1. CDR1 is LNHDA and CDR2 is SQIVND in the germline V gene (reference sequence). V lost 8 bases and J lost 2; bases outside the gene matches: 9. CDR3 length: 16 amino acids. Here the CDR3 reads CASSDRIGTGANVLTF. The DNA of the CDR3 is TGTGCCAGTTCGGACAGGATAGGCACTGGGGCCAACGTCCTGACTTTC.

This clone was seen a single time. The rearrangement uses TRBV10-3 and TRBJ2-7; D is possibly TRBD1 (6 bases). From germline, CDR1 is ENHRY and CDR2 SYGVKD. CDR3 length: 14 amino acids. Trimming took 4 bases from V and 2 from J, leaving 12 bases between them. In DNA form, the CDR3 reads TGTGCCATCAGTGGGACAGCCCAGACCTACGAGCAGTACTTC. Its protein is CAISGTAQTYEQYF.

The CDR3 DNA follows: TGTGCCAGTAGTATTCGGGGGTTGGGTTTATCTAACTATGGCTACACCTTC. Translated, it gives CASSIRGLGLSNYGYTF. The V and J genes are TRBV19 and TRBJ1-2; a possible D gene is TRBD1 (5 bases). Germline lookup yields CDR1 LNHDA and CDR2 SQIVND (reference sequence). The CDR3 is made up of 17 amino acids. Trimming removed 3 bases at V and 0 bases at J, with 17 bases between.

This CDR3 is CASSSTGGNTEAFF. The CDR3 region has the DNA TGTGCCAGCAGTTCGACAGGTGGTAACACTGAAGCTTTCTTT. The genes are TRBV6-5 and TRBJ1-1; tentative D call: TRBD1 (6 bases). Trimming left V 4 bases short and J 2 bases short, with 11 bases between. The CDR3 extends over 14 amino acids. The germline V gene has CDR1 MNHEY and CDR2 SVGAGI.

The V gene is TRBV6-5, the J gene TRBJ2-5; D may be TRBD2 (5 bases). This CDR3 is 15 amino acids long. V lost 5 bases and J 5 bases, leaving 18 bases between the germline ends. Germline values: CDR1 MNHEY, CDR2 SVGAGI. CDR3: CASSPALGPGETQYF. CDR3 DNA sequence: TGTGCCAGCAGTCCGGCATTGGGCCCGGGGGAGACCCAGTACTTC.

J is TRBJ1-4 and V is TRBV11-2; 7 nucleotides match TRBD1. The CDR3 extends over 13 amino acids. In germline, CDR1 is SGHAT, CDR2 FQNNGV. Trimming took 5 bases from V and 8 from J; bases not matched to a gene: 5. CDR3 bases: TGTGCCAGCAGCAGACAGGGTGGAGAAAAACTGTTTTTT. Amino acids: CASSRQGGEKLFF. The full variable domain, in which reference TRBV11-2 and TRBJ1-4 provide the parts outside the CDR3, is EAGVAQSPRYKIIEKRQSVAFWCNPISGHATLYWYQQILGQGPKLLIQFQNNGVVDDSQLPKDRFSAERLKGVDSTLKIQPAKLEDSAVYLCASSRQGGEKLFFGSGTQLSVL.

This chain joins TRBV18 and TRBJ1-1, with D unresolved. CDR3 size: 13 residues. The germline V gene encodes CDR1 KGHSH and CDR2 LQKENI. Trimming took off 5 bases at V and 3 bases at J, with 10 bases between the two ends. This CDR3 reads CASSSAVYTEAFF. In DNA form, the CDR3 reads TGTGCCAGCTCATCTGCGGTCTACACTGAAGCTTTCTTT.

This rearrangement joins TRBV11-1 to TRBJ2-5; D is uncertain. V gave up 2 bases and J gave up 1 base, with 8 bases separating them. The germline gives CDR1 SGHAT, CDR2 FQDESV (reference sequence). The CDR3 contains 14 residues. CDR3 sequence reads: CASSLNGGQETQYF. Here the CDR3 DNA reads TGTGCCAGCAGCTTAAACGGCGGCCAAGAGACCCAGTACTTC.

The rearrangement links TRBV4-2 to TRBJ1-4, with no clear D. V gave up 1 base and J gave up 0 bases, with 9 bases separating them. CDR3 length: 16 residues. The germline CDR1 and CDR2 sequences are LGHNA and YNFKEQ. The CDR3 nucleotides read TGTGCCAGCAGCCAAGCGGGCAGGTCAACTAATGAAAAACTGTTTTTT. It translates to CASSQAGRSTNEKLFF.

The chain has TRBV4-3 and TRBJ2-1; D may be TRBD2 (6 bases). Germline-derived CDR1 and CDR2 are LGHNA and YSLEER. V was shortened by 1 base and J by 8 bases, with 15 bases between the two germline ends. The CDR3 covers 15 residues. The CDR3 loop is CASSQGGAGTYEQFF. In DNA form, the CDR3 reads TGCGCCAGCAGCCAAGGAGGGGCAGGGACTTATGAGCAGTTCTTC.

The count of this clone is one. The V call is TRBV18, the J call TRBJ1-4; 7 nucleotides align to TRBD1. CDR3 length: 13 amino acids. Germline V lookup: CDR1 KGHSH, CDR2 LQKENI. The V gene end was trimmed by 2 bases and the J gene end by 8 bases; junction bases not matched to a gene: 2. The CDR3 DNA is TGTGCCAGCTCACCAAGGGACAGAGAAAAACTGTTTTTT. This translates into CASSPRDREKLFF.

The V and J genes are TRBV4-1 and TRBJ2-7; 10 bases fit TRBD1. The germline gives CDR1 MGHRA, CDR2 YSYEKL. Unmatched junction bases numbered 8, after V lost 4 bases and J lost 2 bases. This CDR3 comprises 16 residues. The DNA for the CDR3 is TGCGCCAGCAGCCCGGACTGGGGGACAGGGGCCTACGAGCAGTACTTC. Translation: CASSPDWGTGAYEQYF.

This chain connects TRBV6-5 to TRBJ1-6; the D is unclear. The V gene lost 4 bases and the J gene lost 6 bases, with 10 bases spanning the gap. Germline CDR1 reads MNHEY; CDR2 reads SVGAGI. This CDR3 region has 14 residues. The CDR3: CASSWASANSPLHF. The CDR3 DNA is TGTGCCAGCAGTTGGGCGTCGGCTAATTCACCCCTCCACTTT.